This TCR beta chain was recovered during a study of T cells in Graves' hyperthyroidism and ophthalmopathy. The source material, RNA transcripts, was used to amplify TCR beta CDR3 regions. With the HTBI primer set, the TCR CDR3 went through a first round of RT-PCR. One entry per CDR3 protein results from TCRdb running MiXCR on the multiplex PCR reads. The sample yields approximately 620,000 distinct CDR3 sequences, around 16% seen once. This clonotype was observed many times. V was pared by 6 bases and J by 3 bases, with 1 base of the junction left unmatched. In germline, CDR1 is SNHLY, CDR2 FYNNEI. The CDR3 length is 14 residues.

The sequenced sample was blood. This TCR derives from a middle-aged woman with Graves' ophthalmopathy. This chain joins TRBV2 and TRBJ2-3, with 12 bases lining up with TRBD2. The CDR3 sequence is CASRGTSGTDTQYF. The CDR3 region has the DNA TGTGCCAGCAGGGGGACTAGCGGGACAGATACGCAGTATTTT.